This TCR beta chain was observed in a study of cytomegalovirus exposure and HLA in healthy donors. Per germline, CDR1 MNHEY and CDR2 SVGAGI. Between the trimmed V and J ends, which lost 9 bases and 3 bases, there was a span of 8 bases. The CDR3 runs to 11 residues. In the case of this clone: Its antigen is unknown.

Findings and limits, study-wide: The records held CMV serostatus as the only immune exposure information. With high specificity and sensitivity, the classifier reportedly diagnosed cytomegalovirus status.

With 60 Vbeta and 13 Jbeta primers, the PCR was carried out. Measured with immunoSEQ multiplex PCR; TCRdb has only the in-frame clones, and not every one. Altogether 100,000 to 150,000 clones are present, 80% being singletons, with the ten largest covering approximately 1.2%. This sequence joins TRBV6-5 and TRBJ1-2, with D perhaps matching TRBD1 (5 bases). The clonotype was recovered from a female donor in good health and CMV-seronegative. Input material: PBMCs. CDR3 bases: TGTGCCAGTACAGGAGACTATGGCTACACCTTC. This encodes CASTGDYGYTF.